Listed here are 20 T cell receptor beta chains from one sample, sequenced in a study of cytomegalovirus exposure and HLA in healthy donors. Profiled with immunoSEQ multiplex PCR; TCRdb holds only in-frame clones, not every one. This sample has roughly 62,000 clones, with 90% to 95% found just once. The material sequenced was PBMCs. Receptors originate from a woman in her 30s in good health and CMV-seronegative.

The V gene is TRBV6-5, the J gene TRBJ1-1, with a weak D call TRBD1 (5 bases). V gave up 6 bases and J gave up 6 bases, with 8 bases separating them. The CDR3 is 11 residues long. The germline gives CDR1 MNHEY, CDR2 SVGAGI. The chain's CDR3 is CASRQGAEAFF. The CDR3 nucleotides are TGTGCCAGCAGGCAGGGTGCTGAAGCTTTCTTT.

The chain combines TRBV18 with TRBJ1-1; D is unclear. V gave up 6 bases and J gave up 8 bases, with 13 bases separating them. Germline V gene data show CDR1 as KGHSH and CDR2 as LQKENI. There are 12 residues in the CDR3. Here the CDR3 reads CASSTGEGEAFF. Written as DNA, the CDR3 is TGTGCCAGCTCGACCGGGGAAGGGGAAGCTTTCTTT.

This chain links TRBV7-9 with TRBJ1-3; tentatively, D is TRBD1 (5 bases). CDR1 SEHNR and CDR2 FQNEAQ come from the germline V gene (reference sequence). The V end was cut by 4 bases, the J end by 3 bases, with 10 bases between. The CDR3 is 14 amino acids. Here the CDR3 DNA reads TGTGCCAGCAGCTCTGGAGACAGTGGAAACACCATATATTTT. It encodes CASSSGDSGNTIYF.

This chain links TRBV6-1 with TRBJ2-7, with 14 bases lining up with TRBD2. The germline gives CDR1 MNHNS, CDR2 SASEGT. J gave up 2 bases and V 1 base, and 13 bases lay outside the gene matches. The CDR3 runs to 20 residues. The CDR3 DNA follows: TGTGCCAGCAGTGAAGTCCCCCCGACTAGCGGGAGGGGGGACGCCTACGAGCAGTACTTC. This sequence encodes CASSEVPPTSGRGDAYEQYF.

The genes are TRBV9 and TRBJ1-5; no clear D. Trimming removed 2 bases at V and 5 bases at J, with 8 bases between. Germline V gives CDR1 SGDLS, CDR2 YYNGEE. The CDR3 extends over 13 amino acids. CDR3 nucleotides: TGTGCCAGCAGCGTTAGTGAGTATCAGCCCCAGCATTTT. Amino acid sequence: CASSVSEYQPQHF.

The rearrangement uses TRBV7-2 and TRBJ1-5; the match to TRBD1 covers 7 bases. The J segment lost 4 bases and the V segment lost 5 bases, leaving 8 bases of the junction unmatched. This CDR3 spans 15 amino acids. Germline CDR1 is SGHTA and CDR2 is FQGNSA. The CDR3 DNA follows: TGTGCCAGCAGCACGACAGGGTTAGGAAATCAGCCCCAGCATTTT. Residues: CASSTTGLGNQPQHF. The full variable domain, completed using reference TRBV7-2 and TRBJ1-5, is GAGVSQSPSNKVTEKGKDVELRCDPISGHTALYWYRQSLGQGLEFLIYFQGNSAPDKSGLPSDRFSAERTGGSVSTLTIQRTQQEDSAVYLCASSTTGLGNQPQHFGDGTRLSIL.

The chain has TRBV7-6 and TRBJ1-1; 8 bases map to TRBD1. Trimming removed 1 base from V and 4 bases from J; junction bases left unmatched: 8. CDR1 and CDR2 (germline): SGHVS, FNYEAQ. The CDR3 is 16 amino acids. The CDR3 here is CASSLVLTGAVTEAFF. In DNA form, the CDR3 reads TGTGCCAGCAGCTTAGTTCTGACAGGGGCAGTCACTGAAGCTTTCTTT.

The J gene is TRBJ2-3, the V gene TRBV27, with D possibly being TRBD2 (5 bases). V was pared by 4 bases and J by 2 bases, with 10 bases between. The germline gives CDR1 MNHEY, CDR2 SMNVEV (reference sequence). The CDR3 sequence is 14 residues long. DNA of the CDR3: TGTGCCAGCAGTTCGCCGACTATCACAGATACGCAGTATTTT. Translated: CASSSPTITDTQYF.

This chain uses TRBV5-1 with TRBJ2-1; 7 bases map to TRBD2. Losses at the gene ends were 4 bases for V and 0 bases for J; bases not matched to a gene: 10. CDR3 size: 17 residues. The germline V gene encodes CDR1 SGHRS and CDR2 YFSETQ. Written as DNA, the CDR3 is TGCGCCAGCAGCAGCCCGTCGGGCGGGAGCTCCTACAATGAGCAGTTCTTC. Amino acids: CASSSPSGGSSYNEQFF.

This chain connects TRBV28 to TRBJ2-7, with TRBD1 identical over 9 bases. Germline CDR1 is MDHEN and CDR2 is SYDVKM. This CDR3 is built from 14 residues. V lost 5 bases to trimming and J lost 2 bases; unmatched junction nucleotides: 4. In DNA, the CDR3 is TGTGCCAGCAGTCACAGGGACAGGGCCTACGAGCAGTACTTC. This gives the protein CASSHRDRAYEQYF.

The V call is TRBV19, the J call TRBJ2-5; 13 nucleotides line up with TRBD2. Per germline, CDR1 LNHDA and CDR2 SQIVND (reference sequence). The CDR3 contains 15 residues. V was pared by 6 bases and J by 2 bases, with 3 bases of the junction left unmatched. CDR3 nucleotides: TGTGCCAGTAGGTCGGGACTAGCGGGGCAAGAGACCCAGTACTTC. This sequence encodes CASRSGLAGQETQYF. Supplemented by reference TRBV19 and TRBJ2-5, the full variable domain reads DGGITQSPKYLFRKEGQNVTLSCEQNLNHDAMYWYRQDPGQGLRLIYYSQIVNDFQKGDIAEGYSVSREKKESFPLTVTSAQKNPTAFYLCASRSGLAGQETQYFGPGTRLLVL.

The DNA of the CDR3 is TGTGCCAGCTCACCACGGGAACTACAGGGAGAGGAGCTGTTTTTT. Its protein product is CASSPRELQGEELFF. The V and J genes are TRBV18 and TRBJ2-2, with a possible D match to TRBD1 (6 bases). Trimming stripped 1 base from V and 10 bases from J, with 16 bases between. Germline CDR1 KGHSH, CDR2 LQKENI. The CDR3 has 15 residues.

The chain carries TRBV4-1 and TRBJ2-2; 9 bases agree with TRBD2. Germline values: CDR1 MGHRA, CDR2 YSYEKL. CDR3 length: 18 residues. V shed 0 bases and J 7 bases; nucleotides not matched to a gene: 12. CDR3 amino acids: CASSQDRELAGVDGELFF. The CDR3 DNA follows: TGCGCCAGCAGCCAAGATCGGGAGTTAGCGGGAGTTGACGGGGAGCTGTTTTTT.

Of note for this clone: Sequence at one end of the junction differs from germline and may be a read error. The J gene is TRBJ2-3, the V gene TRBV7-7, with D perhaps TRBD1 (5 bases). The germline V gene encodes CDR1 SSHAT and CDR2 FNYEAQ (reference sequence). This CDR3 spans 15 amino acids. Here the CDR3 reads CASSVGLSSTDTQYF. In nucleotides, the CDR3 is TGTGCTAGCAGCGTGGGGCTTTCGAGCACAGATACGCAGTATTTT. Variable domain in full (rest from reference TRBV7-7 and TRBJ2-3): GAGVSQSPRYKVTKRGQDVTLRCDPISSHATLYWYQQALGQGPEFLTYFNYEAQPDKSGLPSDRFSAERPEGSISTLTIQRTEQRDSAMYRCASSVGLSSTDTQYFGPGTRLTVL.

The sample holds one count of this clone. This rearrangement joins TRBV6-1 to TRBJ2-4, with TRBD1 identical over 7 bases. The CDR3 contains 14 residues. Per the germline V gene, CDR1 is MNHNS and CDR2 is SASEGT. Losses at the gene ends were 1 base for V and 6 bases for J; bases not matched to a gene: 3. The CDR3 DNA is TGTGCCAGCAGTGAAGTAGACAGGGTAAACATTCAGTACTTC. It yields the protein CASSEVDRVNIQYF.

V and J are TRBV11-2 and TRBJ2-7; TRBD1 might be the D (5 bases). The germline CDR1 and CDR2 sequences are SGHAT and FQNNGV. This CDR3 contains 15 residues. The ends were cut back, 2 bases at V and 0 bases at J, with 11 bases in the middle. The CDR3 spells CASSLSVGASYEQYF. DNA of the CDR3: TGTGCCAGCAGCTTATCCGTAGGGGCCTCCTACGAGCAGTACTTC.

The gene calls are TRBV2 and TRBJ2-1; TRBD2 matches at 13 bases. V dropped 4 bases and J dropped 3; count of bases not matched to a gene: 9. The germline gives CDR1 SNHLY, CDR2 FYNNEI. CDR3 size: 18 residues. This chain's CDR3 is CASSGTSGSSFRYNEQFF. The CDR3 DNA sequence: TGTGCCAGCAGTGGGACTAGCGGGAGCTCTTTCCGCTACAATGAGCAGTTCTTC. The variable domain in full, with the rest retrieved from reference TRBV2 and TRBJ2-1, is EPEVTQTPSHQVTQMGQEVILRCVPISNHLYFYWYRQILGQKVEFLVSFYNNEISEKSEIFDDQFSVERPDGSNFTLKIRSTKLEDSAMYFCASSGTSGSSFRYNEQFFGPGTRLTVL.

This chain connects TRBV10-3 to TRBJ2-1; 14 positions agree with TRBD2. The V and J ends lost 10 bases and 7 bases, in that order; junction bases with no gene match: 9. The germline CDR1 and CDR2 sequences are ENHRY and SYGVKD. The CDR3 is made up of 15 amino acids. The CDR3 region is CATSGGLAGVNEQFF. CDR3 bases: TGTGCCACCTCGGGGGGACTAGCGGGAGTTAATGAGCAGTTCTTC.

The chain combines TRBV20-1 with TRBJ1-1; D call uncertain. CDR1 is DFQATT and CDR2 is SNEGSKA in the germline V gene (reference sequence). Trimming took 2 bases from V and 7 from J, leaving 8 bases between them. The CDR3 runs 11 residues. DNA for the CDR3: TGCAGTGCTAGACCAGAAGTTGAAGCTTTCTTT. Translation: CSARPEVEAFF.

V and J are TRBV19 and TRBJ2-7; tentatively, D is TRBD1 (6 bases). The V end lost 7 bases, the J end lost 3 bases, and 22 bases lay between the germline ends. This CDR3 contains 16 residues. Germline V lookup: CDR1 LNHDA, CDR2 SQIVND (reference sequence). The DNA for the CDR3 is TGTGCCAGTATGGACCCTGGGGGCCCCAAGGGCTACGAGCAGTACTTC. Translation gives CASMDPGGPKGYEQYF.